The rows below give T cell receptor beta chains drawn from one sample of a study of T cells after yellow fever vaccination. TCRdb called the 5' RACE reads again in MiXCR, with one record for every CDR3 protein. The profile shows about 320,000 distinct CDR3 sequences, about 4.5% of them singletons. The sequenced sample was PBMCs, obtained 15 days after the yellow fever booster vaccination. These receptors originate from a man between 18 and 35 years old who received the YFV17D yellow fever vaccine. Each CDR3 is given with its conserved first and last residue. The D gene is left open where the match is weak. The listing skips clone size in some rows; elsewhere it reads once, few, many or a size class.

V gene	clone size	D gene	J gene	CDR3 DNA	CDR3 protein
TRBV5-1	-	-	TRBJ2-3	TGCGCCAGCAGCTTGGGGACTTTCACAGATACGCAGTATTTT	CASSLGTFTDTQYF
TRBV7-6	-	-	TRBJ2-2	TGTGCCAGCAGCTCCCTGGACGGGAACACCGGGGAGCTGTTTTTT	CASSSLDGNTGELFF
TRBV6-6	many	TRBD2	TRBJ2-5	TGTGCCAGCAGTTACTCGACTAGCGGGGGGTGGGAGACCCAGTACTTC	CASSYSTSGGWETQYF
TRBV12-3/TRBV12-4	-	-	TRBJ2-3	TGTGCCAGCAGTTTGGGGGTGTTAGTAGATACGCAGTATTTT	CASSLGVLVDTQYF
TRBV15	many	-	TRBJ2-3	TGTGCCACCAGCAGAGTGGGCCGGAGCACAGATACGCAGTATTTT	CATSRVGRSTDTQYF
TRBV29-1	many	TRBD2	TRBJ2-5	TGCAGCGTTGAAATAGCGGGGGGCCTCCAAGAGACCCAGTACTTC	CSVEIAGGLQETQYF
TRBV6-2/TRBV6-3	many	TRBD2	TRBJ2-1	TGTGCCAGCAGTCTACTAGCGGGGAGGAATGAGCAGTTCTTC	CASSLLAGRNEQFF
TRBV5-1	few	-	TRBJ1-1	TGCGCCAGCAGCTTGGCCCCCGGGGAGAGGCATTTCTTT	CASSLAPGERHFF
TRBV3-1	few	-	TRBJ2-7	TGTGCCAGCAGCCAAGGGACTATGGGGAAATACGAGCAGTACTTC	CASSQGTMGKYEQYF
TRBV4-3	many	TRBD2	TRBJ2-5	TGCGCCAGCAGCCAAGGAGTAGCGGGGGGCGGAGAGACCCAGTACTTC	CASSQGVAGGGETQYF
TRBV5-1	many	-	TRBJ2-6	TGCGCCAGCAGCACGTTAGACCGACGCTCTGGGGCCAACGTCCTGACTTTC	CASSTLDRRSGANVLTF
TRBV4-2	few	TRBD1	TRBJ2-3	TGTGCCAGCAGCCTCGGGACAGGGGAGGCAGATACGCAGTATTTT	CASSLGTGEADTQYF
TRBV7-9	few	-	TRBJ2-5	TGTGCCAGCAGCTTTGAGTCGGAAGAGACCCAGTACTTC	CASSFESEETQYF
TRBV21-1	many	-	TRBJ1-5	-	CASIPQVGSGNQPQHF
TRBV20-1	few	-	TRBJ1-3	TGCAGTGCACGTCGAACCGGGACCCAGACGGGAAACACCATATATTTT	CSARRTGTQTGNTIYF
TRBV9	many	TRBD2	TRBJ2-1	TGTGCCACCGGGGACGGGAGGGGCAATGAGCAGTTCTTC	CATGDGRGNEQFF
TRBV5-1	-	TRBD1	TRBJ1-1	TGCGCCAGCAGCTCCCCATCGACAGGGTGGAACACTGAAGCTTTCTTT	CASSSPSTGWNTEAFF
TRBV7-3	-	-	TRBJ1-2	TGTGCCAGCAGCACCACCGGGACGCGGGAAGGCTACACCTTC	CASSTTGTREGYTF
TRBV7-6	-	-	TRBJ2-5	TGTGCCAGCAGCTCCGGACCTTTTCTAAAGACCCAGTACTTC	CASSSGPFLKTQYF
TRBV27	few	-	TRBJ2-7	TGTGCCAGCAGTTTAAAACGGGGGGCGGCTCTTTGGTTC	CASSLKRGAALWF
TRBV7-3	many	-	TRBJ2-2	TGTGCCAGCAGTTTAGCCTCTAGAGACACCGGGGAGCTGTTTTTT	CASSLASRDTGELFF
TRBV29-1	-	-	TRBJ1-2	TGCAGCGTTGAAGATGGGGCAGTACACTATGGCTACACCTTC	CSVEDGAVHYGYTF
TRBV7-9	many	TRBD1	TRBJ1-4	TGTGCCAGCAGCTCTGGACAGGGAGAAGAAAAACTGTTTTTT	CASSSGQGEEKLFF
TRBV28	-	-	TRBJ1-1	TGTGCCAGCAGTTTATTGGGCCCCCCGGGACTCAAGAACACTGAAGCTTTCTTT	CASSLLGPPGLKNTEAFF
TRBV7-7	many	TRBD1	TRBJ2-7	TGTGCCAGCAGCCCGGACAGGGAGCAGCAGTACTTC	CASSPDREQQYF
TRBV2	few	-	TRBJ2-2	TGTGCCAGCAGGGCGACAGGCCCCAACACCGGGGAGCTGTTTTTT	CASRATGPNTGELFF
TRBV10-3	many	-	TRBJ1-2	TGTGCCATCAGTGAGTCGAACCGTGACGGCTACACCTTC	CAISESNRDGYTF
TRBV7-2	-	TRBD2	TRBJ2-5	TGTGCCAGCAGCTTAGGACTAGCGCGGGGGCCAGAGACCCAGTACTTC	CASSLGLARGPETQYF
TRBV6-6	many	-	TRBJ1-6	TGTGCCAGCAGTTACTCGGCCTCCGGGGATTCACCCCTCCACTTT	CASSYSASGDSPLHF
TRBV18	-	-	TRBJ2-2	TGTGCCAGCTCACCACAGGAGCTACTCTCCGGGGAGCTGTTTTTT	CASSPQELLSGELFF
TRBV12-3/TRBV12-4	-	TRBD1	TRBJ2-2	TGTGCCAGCAGTCTACAGGGGTTTGCCGGGGAGCTGTTTTTT	CASSLQGFAGELFF